What follows is one T cell receptor (beta chain) and its context. Antigen unknown. The same CDR3 also results from other DNA sequences found in this sample. The data derive from a study of shared clonotypes between healthy human individuals. Findings and limits, study-wide: Among the subsets, naive ones generally showed larger estimated richness than memory ones.

It was CD45RO-negative cells, positively selected for CCR7, that made up naive CD8 cells, with terminally differentiated effector memory CD45RA+ cells excluded. With 3 bases clipped from V and 5 bases from J, the junction kept 5 bases outside the gene matches. The germline V gene has CDR1 SNHLY and CDR2 FYNNEI. CDR3 length equals 16 residues. Replicate PCRs for sorted subsets used around 200 ng DNA; this equaled 33,000 or so T cell genomes. Per the authors' pipeline: Filtering was not the same, since immunoSEQ gave junction-only sequences without quality scores. Profiling relied on immunoSEQ multiplex PCR, and the TCRdb table lists in-frame clones only, not all of them. That table is the source of V, J and clone size, and D and trimming were worked out from the DNA. The sample holds roughly 2.1 million clones, just over 90% seen once.

The chain combines TRBV2 with TRBJ2-5, with 14 bases matching TRBD2. The receptor comes from a man younger than 30 in good health. Some clones in this sample may be carry-over from other donors' samples. Specimen: naive CD8+ T cells from PBMCs. The CDR3 loop reads CASSDLRLAGGETQYF. In nucleotides, the CDR3 is TGTGCCAGCAGTGACCTGAGACTAGCGGGAGGGGAGACCCAGTACTTC.